This T cell receptor (beta chain) emerged from a study of T cell responses to AZD1222 COVID-19 vaccine. Findings and limits, study-wide: There were vaccine-associated CD4 TCRs across spike, dominant at 160-218 and 743-854. Among spike-specific TCRs, nearly half reportedly target unmutated variant regions. The sample set comprised mostly white British donors with more females, and clonal diversity was possibly underestimated.

Produced via immunoSEQ multiplex PCR; TCRdb's table is partial and in-frame only. The sample holds around 99,000 clones, about 88% seen once. The germline V gene encodes CDR1 SGHNT and CDR2 YENEEA. Deletions cut 4 bases from V and 2 bases from J, with 14 bases between. The CDR3 is 15 residues long. This clone was seen once. Antigen unknown. The chain couples TRBV11-3 to TRBJ1-1; D gene ambiguous. The sample here was peripheral blood, taken on day 0 of AZD1222 vaccination. The TCR sequence derives from an adult in good health. The CDR3 protein is CASSSNPSPNTEAFF. The DNA of the CDR3 is TGTGCCAGCAGCTCGAACCCGTCCCCAAACACTGAAGCTTTCTTT.